Presented here are 10 T cell receptor beta chains from one specimen sequenced in a study of Graves' ophthalmopathy and Graves' hyperthyroidism. The authors amplified TCR beta CDR3 regions from RNA transcripts. HTBI primers primed a first-round RT-PCR, and a second-round multiplex PCR followed. TCRdb used MiXCR to reprocess the multiplex PCR reads, holding one entry per CDR3 protein. The sample includes almost 750,000 distinct CDR3 sequences, about 44% of them seen just once. Material: peripheral blood. The receptor source for this set is an adult man with Graves' ophthalmopathy.

The table lists this clonotype with many counts. The rearrangement uses TRBV19 and TRBJ1-6, with D tentatively TRBD1 (5 bases). This CDR3 comprises 15 residues. The germline V gene encodes CDR1 LNHDA and CDR2 SQIVND (reference sequence). Deletions cut 7 bases from V and 5 bases from J, with 15 bases between. CDR3 region: CASTHRQGDNSPLHF. In DNA, the CDR3 is TGTGCCAGTACCCACAGGCAGGGAGATAATTCACCCCTCCACTTT.

V gene TRBV19 combines with J gene TRBJ2-5, with 12 bases fitting TRBD1. The CDR3 has 15 amino acids. The V gene's germline CDR1 is LNHDA and CDR2 SQIVND (reference sequence). J was trimmed by 2 bases and V by 8 bases; bases with no gene match: 6. The CDR3 DNA is TGTGCCAGTTCCCGGGACAGGGGGCTTCAAGAGACCCAGTACTTC. It specifies CASSRDRGLQETQYF.

This clonotype was observed once. The chain carries TRBV7-7 and TRBJ2-5; no clear D. The J call may be faulty, since TRBJ2-1 better matches the DNA end. This CDR3 has 13 residues. Looked up from germline, CDR1 is SSHAT and CDR2 is FNYEAQ (reference sequence). This CDR3 reads CASSPPSVRTQFF. The CDR3 DNA reads as TGTGCCAGCAGCCCCCCGTCGGTGAGAACGCAGTTCTTC.

The CDR3 region is CASSDGGAYTF. The CDR3 DNA sequence: TGTGCCAGCAGTGACGGGGGGGCCTACACCTTC. The chain has TRBV6-5 and TRBJ1-2, with a tentative D call TRBD1 (6 bases). Between the trimmed V and J ends, which lost 5 bases and 10 bases, there was a span of 11 bases. Germline V lookup: CDR1 MNHEY, CDR2 SVGAGI. The CDR3 is 11 residues long.

The table lists this clonotype with many counts. J is TRBJ1-5 and V is TRBV5-5; 10 nucleotides line up with TRBD1. CDR1 is SGHKS and CDR2 is YYEKEE in the germline V gene (reference sequence). There are 15 residues in the CDR3. With 4 bases clipped from V and 6 bases from J, the junction kept 7 bases outside the gene matches. CDR3 nucleotide sequence: TGTGCCAGCAGCCCGGGACAGGGGAGAGGTCAGCCCCAGCATTTT. Protein: CASSPGQGRGQPQHF.

This clonotype has a handful of counts. One end of the junction does not line up with germline, which may come from a read error. V usage is TRBV5-5 and J usage is TRBJ1-2, with TRBD1 identical over 8 bases. Germline assignment: CDR1 SGHKS and CDR2 YYEKEE (reference sequence). CDR3 length: 14 residues. The CDR3 region is CASSPNRGTGGYTF. CDR3 DNA sequence: TGCGCCAGCAGCCCGAACAGGGGGACCGGTGGCTACACCTTC. Full variable domain (outside the CDR3, taken from reference TRBV5-5 and TRBJ1-2): DAGVTQSPTHLIKTRGQQVTLRCSPISGHKSVSWYQQVLGQGPQFIFQYYEKEERGRGNFPDRFSARQFPNYSSELNVNALLLGDSALYLCASSPNRGTGGYTFGSGTRLTVV.

A few counts support this clonotype. The chain carries TRBV30 and TRBJ1-6; D remains ambiguous. This CDR3 region has 11 residues. Trimming cost V 3 bases and J 8 bases, with 5 bases left between them. CDR1 and CDR2 from the germline V gene are GTSNPN and SVGIG (reference sequence). Here the CDR3 reads CAWRVDSPLHF. As DNA, the CDR3 is TGTGCCTGGAGGGTGGATTCACCCCTCCACTTT. The variable domain in full, with the rest retrieved from reference TRBV30 and TRBJ1-6, is SQTIHQWPATLVQPVGSPLSLECTVEGTSNPNLYWYRQAAGRGLQLLFYSVGIGQISSEVPQNLSASRPQDRQFILSSKKLLLSDSGFYLCAWRVDSPLHFGNGTRLTVT.

This clonotype appeared many times. The V call is TRBV10-3, the J call TRBJ1-2; 7 bases line up with TRBD1. Germline V gene sequence: CDR1 ENHRY, CDR2 SYGVKD. The CDR3 is 12 amino acids. V was pared by 4 bases and J by 8 bases, with 4 bases of the junction left unmatched. CDR3: CAISGQGQGYTF. The CDR3 coding sequence is TGTGCCATCAGTGGACAGGGTCAAGGCTACACCTTC.

The chain employs TRBV14 and TRBJ1-4; 9 bases match TRBD1. Germline lookup yields CDR1 SGHDN and CDR2 FVKESK. This CDR3 is built from 12 residues. After removal of 4 bases from V and 10 bases from J, the junction contained 1 base not matched to a gene. The CDR3 DNA reads as TGTGCCAGCAGCCGGACAGGGGTAAAACTGTTTTTT. Translation: CASSRTGVKLFF.

The V call is TRBV20-1, the J call TRBJ2-7; 10 bases are shared with TRBD1. The germline gives CDR1 DFQATT, CDR2 SNEGSKA (reference sequence). This CDR3 has 15 amino acids. V was pared by 6 bases and J by 3 bases, with 11 bases of the junction left unmatched. The CDR3, as DNA: TGCAGTGCGTTACCTTTCCGGGACAGGGGCTACGAGCAGTACTTC. Amino acids: CSALPFRDRGYEQYF.